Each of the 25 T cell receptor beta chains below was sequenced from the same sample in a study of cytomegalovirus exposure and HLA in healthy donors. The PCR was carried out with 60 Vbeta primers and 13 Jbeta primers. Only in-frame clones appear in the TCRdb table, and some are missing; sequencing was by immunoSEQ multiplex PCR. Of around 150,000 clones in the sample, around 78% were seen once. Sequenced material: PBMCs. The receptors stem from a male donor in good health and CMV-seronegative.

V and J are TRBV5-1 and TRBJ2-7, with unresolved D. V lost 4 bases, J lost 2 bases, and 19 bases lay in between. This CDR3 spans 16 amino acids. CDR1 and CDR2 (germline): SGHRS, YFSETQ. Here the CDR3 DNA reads TGCGCCAGCAGCGAAGGTAACAGACCCTTAACCTACGAGCAGTACTTC. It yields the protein CASSEGNRPLTYEQYF.

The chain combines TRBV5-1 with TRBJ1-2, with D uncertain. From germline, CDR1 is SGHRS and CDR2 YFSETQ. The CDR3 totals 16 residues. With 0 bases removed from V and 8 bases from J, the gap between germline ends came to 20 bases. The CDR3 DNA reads TGCGCCAGCAGCTTGGCCGACGGGCTACGGCGGAGGGGCTACACCTTC. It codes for CASSLADGLRRRGYTF.

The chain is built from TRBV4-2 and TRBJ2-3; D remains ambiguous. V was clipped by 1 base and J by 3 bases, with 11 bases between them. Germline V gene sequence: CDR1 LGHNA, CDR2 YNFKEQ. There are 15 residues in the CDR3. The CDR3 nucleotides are TGTGCCAGCAGCCAAGGGTCGACTGAAACAGATACGCAGTATTTT. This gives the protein CASSQGSTETDTQYF.

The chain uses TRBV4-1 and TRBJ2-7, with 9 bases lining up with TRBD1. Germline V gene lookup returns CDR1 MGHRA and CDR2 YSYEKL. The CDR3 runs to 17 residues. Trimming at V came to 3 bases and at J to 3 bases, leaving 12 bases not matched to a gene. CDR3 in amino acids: CASSQAPLGQGIYEQYF. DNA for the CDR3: TGCGCCAGCAGCCAGGCGCCTTTGGGACAGGGCATCTACGAGCAGTACTTC.

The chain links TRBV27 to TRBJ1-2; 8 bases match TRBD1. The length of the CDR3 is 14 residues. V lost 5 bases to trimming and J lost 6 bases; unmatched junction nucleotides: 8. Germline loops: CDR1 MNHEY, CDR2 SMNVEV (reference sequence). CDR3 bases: TGTGCCAGCAGTACAGGACAGGGCCTGGATGGCTACACCTTC. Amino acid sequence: CASSTGQGLDGYTF.

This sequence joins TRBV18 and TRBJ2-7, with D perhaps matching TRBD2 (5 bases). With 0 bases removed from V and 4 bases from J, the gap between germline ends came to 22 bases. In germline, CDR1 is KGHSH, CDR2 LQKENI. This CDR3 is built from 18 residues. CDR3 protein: CASSPPAERVGSWYEQYF. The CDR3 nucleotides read TGTGCCAGCTCACCACCCGCTGAGAGGGTAGGGTCCTGGTACGAGCAGTACTTC.

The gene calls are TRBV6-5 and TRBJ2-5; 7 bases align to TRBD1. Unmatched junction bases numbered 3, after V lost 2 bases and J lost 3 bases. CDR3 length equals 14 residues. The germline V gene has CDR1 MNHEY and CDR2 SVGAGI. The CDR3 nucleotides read TGTGCCAGCAGTTACACGGGACAGAAAGAGACCCAGTACTTC. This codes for CASSYTGQKETQYF.

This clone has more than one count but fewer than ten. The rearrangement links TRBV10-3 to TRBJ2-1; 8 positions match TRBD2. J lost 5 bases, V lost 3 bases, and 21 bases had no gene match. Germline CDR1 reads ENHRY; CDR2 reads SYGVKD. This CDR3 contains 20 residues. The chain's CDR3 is CAISDPWRGATSTNDNEQFF. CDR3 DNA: TGTGCCATCAGTGACCCATGGCGGGGGGCTACTTCCACCAACGACAATGAGCAGTTCTTC.

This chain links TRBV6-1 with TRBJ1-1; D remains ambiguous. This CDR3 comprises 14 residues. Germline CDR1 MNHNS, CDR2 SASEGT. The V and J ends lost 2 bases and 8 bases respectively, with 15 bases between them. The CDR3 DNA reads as TGTGCCAGCAGTGAAAGGGTCCTAGCACCCGAAGCTTTCTTT. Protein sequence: CASSERVLAPEAFF.

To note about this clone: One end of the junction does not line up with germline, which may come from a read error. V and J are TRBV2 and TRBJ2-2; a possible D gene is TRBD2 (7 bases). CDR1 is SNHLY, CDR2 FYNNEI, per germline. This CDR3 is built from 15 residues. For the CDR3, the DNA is TGTACCAGCACCGGGACTGGCGGGGGCGGCCGGGAGCTGTTTTTT. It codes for CTSTGTGGGGRELFF.

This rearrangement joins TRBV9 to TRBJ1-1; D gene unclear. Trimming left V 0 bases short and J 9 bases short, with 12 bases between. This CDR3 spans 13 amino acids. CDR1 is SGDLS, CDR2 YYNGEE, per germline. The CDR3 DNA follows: TGTGCCAGCAGCGTAGGGGAGCCGGGGAAAGCTTTCTTT. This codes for CASSVGEPGKAFF.

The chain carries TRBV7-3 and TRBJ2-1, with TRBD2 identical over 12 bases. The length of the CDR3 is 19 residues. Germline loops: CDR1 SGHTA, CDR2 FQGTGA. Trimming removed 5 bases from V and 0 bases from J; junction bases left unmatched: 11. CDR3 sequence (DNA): TGTGCCAGCAGCCCTACGGGGACTAGCGGGTTAAGCTCCTACAATGAGCAGTTCTTC. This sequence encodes CASSPTGTSGLSSYNEQFF.

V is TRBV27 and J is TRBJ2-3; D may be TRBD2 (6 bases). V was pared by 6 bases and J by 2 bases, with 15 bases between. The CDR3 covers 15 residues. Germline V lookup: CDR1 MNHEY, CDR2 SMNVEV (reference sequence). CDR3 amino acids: CASRLGTLSTDTQYF. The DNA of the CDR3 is TGTGCCAGCAGGTTGGGGACTCTTTCCACAGATACGCAGTATTTT.

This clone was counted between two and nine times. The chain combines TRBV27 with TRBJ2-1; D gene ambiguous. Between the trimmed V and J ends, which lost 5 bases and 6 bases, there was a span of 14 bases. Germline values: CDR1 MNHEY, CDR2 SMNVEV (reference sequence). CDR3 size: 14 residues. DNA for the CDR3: TGTGCCAGCAGTACTCCCGGGTCCACCAATGAGCAGTTCTTC. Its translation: CASSTPGSTNEQFF.

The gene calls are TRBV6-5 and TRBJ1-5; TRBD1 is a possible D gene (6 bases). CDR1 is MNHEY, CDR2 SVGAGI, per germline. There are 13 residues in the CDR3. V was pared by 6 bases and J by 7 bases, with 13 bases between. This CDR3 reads CASRRGIGQPQHF. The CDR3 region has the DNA TGTGCCAGCAGGAGGGGGATCGGGCAGCCCCAGCATTTT.

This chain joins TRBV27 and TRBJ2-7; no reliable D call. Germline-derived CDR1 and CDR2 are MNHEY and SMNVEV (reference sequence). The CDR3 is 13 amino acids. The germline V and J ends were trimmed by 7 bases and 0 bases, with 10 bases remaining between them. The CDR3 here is CASISSSSYEQYF. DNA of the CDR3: TGTGCCAGCATCTCCTCCAGCTCCTACGAGCAGTACTTC.

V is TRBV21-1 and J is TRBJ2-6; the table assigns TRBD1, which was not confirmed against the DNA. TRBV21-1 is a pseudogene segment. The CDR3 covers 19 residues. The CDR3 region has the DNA TGTGCCAGCAGCAAAGTGGGCAGATTTACCTCTGGGCGGGCCAACGTCCTGACTTTC. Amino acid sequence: CASSKVGRFTSGRANVLTF.

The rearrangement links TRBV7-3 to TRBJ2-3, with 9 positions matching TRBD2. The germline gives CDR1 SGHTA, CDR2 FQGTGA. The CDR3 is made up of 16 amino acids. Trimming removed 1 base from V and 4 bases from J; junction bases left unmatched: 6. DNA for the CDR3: TGTGCCAGCAGCTTAAGTTGGCGGGGGGGCCCAGATACGCAGTATTTT. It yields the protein CASSLSWRGGPDTQYF.

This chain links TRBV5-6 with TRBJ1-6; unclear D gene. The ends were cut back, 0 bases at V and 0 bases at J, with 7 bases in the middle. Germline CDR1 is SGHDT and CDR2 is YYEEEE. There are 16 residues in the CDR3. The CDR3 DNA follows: TGTGCCAGCAGCTTGGGACACCGCTCCTATAATTCACCCCTCCACTTT. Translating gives CASSLGHRSYNSPLHF.

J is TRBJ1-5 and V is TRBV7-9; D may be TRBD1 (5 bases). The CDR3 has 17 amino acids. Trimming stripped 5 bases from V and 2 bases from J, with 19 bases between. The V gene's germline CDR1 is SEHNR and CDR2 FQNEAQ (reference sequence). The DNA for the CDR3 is TGTGCCAGCAGCGCTAGCGCTGGGGGTCGACGCAATCAGCCCCAGCATTTT. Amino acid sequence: CASSASAGGRRNQPQHF.

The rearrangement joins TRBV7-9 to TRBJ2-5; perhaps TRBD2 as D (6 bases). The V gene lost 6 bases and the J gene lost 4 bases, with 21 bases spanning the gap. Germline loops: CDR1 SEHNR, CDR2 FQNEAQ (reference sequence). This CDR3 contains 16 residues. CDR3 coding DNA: TGTGCCAGCAGTTACACCGGGCGACGGGGGAGAGAGACCCAGTACTTC. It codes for CASSYTGRRGRETQYF. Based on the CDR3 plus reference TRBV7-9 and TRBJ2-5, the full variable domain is DTGVSQNPRHKITKRGQNVTFRCDPISEHNRLYWYRQTLGQGPEFLTYFQNEAQLEKSRLLSDRFSAERPKGSFSTLEIQRTEQGDSAMYLCASSYTGRRGRETQYFGPGTRLLVL.

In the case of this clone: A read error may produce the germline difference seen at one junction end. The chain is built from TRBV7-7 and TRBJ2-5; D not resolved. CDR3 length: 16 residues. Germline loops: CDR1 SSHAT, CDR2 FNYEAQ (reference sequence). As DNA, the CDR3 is TGTGCTAGCAGCCCATCCCAGCGATTGCCGCAGGAGACCCAGTACTTC. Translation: CASSPSQRLPQETQYF.

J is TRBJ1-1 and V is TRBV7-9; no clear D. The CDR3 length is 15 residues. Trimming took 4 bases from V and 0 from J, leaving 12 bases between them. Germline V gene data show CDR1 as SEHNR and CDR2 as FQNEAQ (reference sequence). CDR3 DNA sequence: TGTGCCAGCAGCTGGGTCGGGTTTTTGAACACTGAAGCTTTCTTT. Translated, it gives CASSWVGFLNTEAFF.

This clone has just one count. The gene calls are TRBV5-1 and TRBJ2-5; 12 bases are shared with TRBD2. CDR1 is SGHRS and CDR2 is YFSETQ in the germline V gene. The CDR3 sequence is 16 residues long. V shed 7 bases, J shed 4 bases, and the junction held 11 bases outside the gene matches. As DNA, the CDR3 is TGCGCCAGCGGCACACGACTAGCGGGAGTATCAGAGACCCAGTACTTC. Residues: CASGTRLAGVSETQYF.

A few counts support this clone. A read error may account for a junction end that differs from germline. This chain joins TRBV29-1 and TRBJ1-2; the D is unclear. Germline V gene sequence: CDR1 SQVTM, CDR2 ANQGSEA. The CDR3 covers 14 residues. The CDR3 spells CSVDSPANNYGYPF. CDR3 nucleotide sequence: TGCAGCGTTGATAGTCCGGCTAATAACTATGGCTACCCCTTC.